This record covers a single TCR beta chain. This clone was detected a few times. What antigen it recognizes has not been identified. No much larger clonotype is one base removed from it; base qualities were not supplied. The Qiagen DNeasy kit was used to extract genomic DNA both from unsorted PBMCs and from the negatively selected CD4+ and CD8+ fractions. Using primers that anneal to V and J segments, immunoSEQ multiplex PCR amplified the TCR beta CDR3 regions. A synthetic immune receptor repertoire was used to minimize amplification bias, and any residual bias was removed computationally once sequencing was done. As for how the authors treated the data: Repertoire diversity was quantified as the Shannon entropy index using custom Python scripts. The unsorted, CD4+ and CD8+ repertoires were each analyzed separately, with the exception of combined analyses, where CD4+ and CD8+ sequences were merged in silico. Clonal expansion was defined as a frequency increase of at least 2-fold after treatment compared with C1D1, and clones undetected at baseline were assigned a pseudocount of 0.5. Clones with 0 or 1 copy at C1D1 were defined as singleton clones, while clones with 2 or more copies were defined as non-singleton clones. Clones expanded in unsorted samples were assigned a CD4+, CD8+ or unknown annotation through matching of protein sequences in sorted samples from the same patient. Wilcoxon tests were applied to paired samples to test diversity changes from C1D1 to C4D1. In TCRdb, the immuneACCESS table is reduced to in-frame sequences with V and J assigned. These tables do not hold every clone; where another copy was compared, an unresolved V gene accounts for under half, and the others remain unexplained. D and trimming were read from the DNA, whereas the V and J calls and clone size are those reported in that table. The sample contains approximately 17,000 clones, roughly 60% of them found a single time. The ten largest clones take up roughly 7.6% of the sample.

The time point label, read with the paper, signifies: cycle 2 day 1 (C2D1) of nivolumab. Relapse after autologous stem cell transplantation had occurred in all trial patients, and cohorts A, B and C were distinguished by prior brentuximab vedotin exposure. The trial cohort comprised some 60 patients with relapsed/refractory classical Hodgkin lymphoma whose best overall responses were complete response, partial response or progressive disease. Trial patients were treated with single-agent nivolumab in the multi-cohort phase II CheckMate 205 trial. An independent review committee assessed best overall response by applying the 2007 International Working Group response criteria. PBMCs from the trial were collected at three points: immediately before nivolumab initiation (C1D1), and during therapy at cycle 2 day 1 and cycle 4 day 1. Peripheral blood was collected in 8 mL Vacutainer Cell Preparation Tubes, from which PBMCs were isolated by centrifugation and then cryopreserved.

The CDR3 covers 15 residues, taking in both the cysteine and the phenylalanine. Only the CDR3 portion is preserved as DNA: 45 bases, with reading frame beginning at the first base. This sample is part of a study of PD-1 blockade in classical Hodgkin lymphoma (TCRdb year 2020). Concerning the study at large: Nivolumab dosing was 3 mg/kg intravenously every 2 weeks, continuing until either disease progression or unacceptable toxicity. The study used CyTOF and TCR beta sequencing to define a peripheral blood immune signature of response to PD-1 blockade in classical Hodgkin lymphoma. Broader findings and caveats from the paper: Baseline diversity similar to that of newly diagnosed patients was observed in trial patients achieving complete response, whereas significantly lower diversity was observed in partial responders and progressors. The study covered only a single clinical trial cohort, and the causes of the repertoire differences, possibly disease activity or prior therapy, were still not defined. Diversity was lower in patients who began nivolumab less than 1 year after ASCT, so these patients were left out of later analyses to avoid confounding by immune reconstitution. Baseline TCR diversity was reported to be lower in newly diagnosed patients than in healthy donors and to be lower still in relapsed/refractory patients. By C4D1, a significant rise was seen in CD4+ TCR diversity but not in CD8+ TCR diversity (p=0.0027 vs p=0.16), and the rise was most apparent among complete responders (p=0.02).

The chain joins TRBV12-1 to TRBJ2-7; the table's D call, TRBD2, was not checked against the DNA. TRBV12-1 is tagged as a pseudogene. This receptor was identified in a human donor with classical Hodgkin lymphoma. The material sequenced was peripheral blood mononuclear cells (PBMCs), taken before the second cycle of nivolumab. The sequenced DNA: TGTGCCACCAGCTTACATCATGTACAGGCGGAGGGCCAGTACTTC. Translated, it gives CATSLHHVQAEGQYF.